This entry lists 11 T cell receptor beta chains sequenced from one sample in a study of T cell changes during pregnancy in multiple sclerosis. Sequenced by immunoSEQ multiplex PCR; TCRdb stores in-frame clones only, minus some. There are about 67,000 clones in the sample; about 92% occur only once, and more than 1.2% lies in the top ten. The sample consisted of peripheral blood, taken after pregnancy. Every receptor here comes from a female donor with multiple sclerosis, enrolled in a pregnancy study.

In this sample, this clone turned up a few times. The sample holds other DNA sequences that translate to the same CDR3. The chain links TRBV30 to TRBJ1-1; D gene uncertain. Germline assignment: CDR1 GTSNPN and CDR2 SVGIG (reference sequence). CDR3 length: 11 amino acids. Trimming cost V 4 bases and J 3 bases, with 6 bases left between them. This CDR3 reads CAWNRDTEAFF. CDR3 DNA: TGTGCCTGGAACCGGGACACTGAAGCTTTCTTT.

In DNA, the CDR3 is TGTGCCAGCAGTTACAGGGAGGGTAGCATCAGTCAGCCCCAGCATTTT. This sequence encodes CASSYREGSISQPQHF. The chain uses TRBV28 and TRBJ1-5; perhaps TRBD1 as D (6 bases). V lost 4 bases and J 6 bases, leaving 19 bases between the germline ends. CDR1 MDHEN and CDR2 SYDVKM come from the germline V gene. This CDR3 has 16 residues.

The chain couples TRBV5-1 to TRBJ1-2; 10 positions match TRBD1. V gave up 4 bases and J gave up 4 bases; unmatched junction bases: 4. The CDR3 runs to 14 residues. Per the germline V gene, CDR1 is SGHRS and CDR2 is YFSETQ. Here the CDR3 DNA reads TGCGCCAGCAGCACCGGACAGGGGGGCTATGGCTACACCTTC. It is translated as CASSTGQGGYGYTF.

This rearrangement joins TRBV6-4 to TRBJ2-7, with D maybe TRBD1 (5 bases). The V gene's germline CDR1 is MRHNA and CDR2 SNTAGT. Between the trimmed V and J ends, which lost 6 bases and 4 bases, there was a span of 10 bases. The CDR3 totals 12 residues. CDR3 in DNA: TGTGCCAGCAGAGATAGGGGTTACGAGCAGTACTTC. Amino acids: CASRDRGYEQYF.

The chain has TRBV19 and TRBJ2-7; 9 nucleotides align to TRBD1. CDR3 size: 15 residues. Trimming cost V 2 bases and J 4 bases; bases outside gene matches: 6. CDR1 is LNHDA and CDR2 is SQIVND in the germline V gene (reference sequence). The CDR3 region is CASSISQGALYEQYF. The CDR3 coding sequence is TGTGCCAGTAGTATATCACAGGGGGCTTTATACGAGCAGTACTTC. Complete variable domain (other parts from reference TRBV19 and TRBJ2-7): DGGITQSPKYLFRKEGQNVTLSCEQNLNHDAMYWYRQDPGQGLRLIYYSQIVNDFQKGDIAEGYSVSREKKESFPLTVTSAQKNPTAFYLCASSISQGALYEQYFGPGTRLTVT.

This rearrangement joins TRBV6-1 to TRBJ1-1; no clear D gene. Germline V gene lookup returns CDR1 MNHNS and CDR2 SASEGT. Deletions cut 6 bases from V and 10 bases from J, with 12 bases between. This CDR3 is 11 amino acids long. CDR3 in amino acids: CASRTLGRAFF. The CDR3 region has the DNA TGTGCCAGCAGGACCTTGGGGAGAGCTTTCTTT.

The rearrangement links TRBV25-1 to TRBJ1-1; unclear D gene. In germline, CDR1 is MGHDK, CDR2 SYGVNS. The length of the CDR3 is 14 residues. Trimming stripped 4 bases from V and 7 bases from J, with 16 bases between. The CDR3 is CASSAWQQTSEAFF. Written as DNA, the CDR3 is TGTGCCAGCAGTGCTTGGCAGCAGACTAGTGAAGCTTTCTTT. The variable domain in full, completed from reference TRBV25-1 and TRBJ1-1, reads EADIYQTPRYLVIGTGKKITLECSQTMGHDKMYWYQQDPGMELHLIHYSYGVNSTEKGDLSSESTVSRIRTEHFPLTLESARPSHTSQYLCASSAWQQTSEAFFGQGTRLTVV.

V and J are TRBV11-3 and TRBJ1-1; TRBD1 might be the D (6 bases). Trimming left V 5 bases short and J 0 bases short, with 13 bases between. The CDR3 contains 15 residues. The V gene's germline CDR1 is SGHNT and CDR2 YENEEA. The CDR3 sequence is CASSKTGAMNTEAFF. The DNA for the CDR3 is TGTGCCAGCAGCAAGACAGGCGCAATGAACACTGAAGCTTTCTTT.

This sequence joins TRBV7-2 and TRBJ2-1; TRBD2 matches at 10 bases. The CDR3 contains 14 residues. The V gene end was trimmed by 4 bases and the J gene end by 8 bases; junction bases not matched to a gene: 5. Per the germline V gene, CDR1 is SGHTA and CDR2 is FQGNSA. DNA of the CDR3: TGTGCCAGCAGCTGGACTAGCGGAGGGGATGAGCAGTTCTTC. Translation gives CASSWTSGGDEQFF.

The genes are TRBV2 and TRBJ1-5, with 7 bases aligning to TRBD1. Unmatched junction bases numbered 1, after V lost 2 bases and J lost 3 bases. The CDR3 sequence is 14 residues long. CDR1 and CDR2 (germline): SNHLY, FYNNEI. In DNA form, the CDR3 reads TGTGCCAGCAGTGAACAGGGGGACAATCAGCCCCAGCATTTT. Its translation: CASSEQGDNQPQHF.

The rearrangement links TRBV7-2 to TRBJ2-3; D remains ambiguous. The CDR3 is made up of 15 amino acids. Germline V CDR1 and CDR2: SGHTA, FQGNSA. The V gene lost 2 bases and the J gene lost 6 bases, with 15 bases spanning the gap. This CDR3 reads CASSLTSASVDTQYF. The CDR3 nucleotides read TGTGCCAGCAGCTTAACCTCGGCGAGCGTGGATACGCAGTATTTT. Full variable domain (rest looked up from reference TRBV7-2 and TRBJ2-3): GAGVSQSPSNKVTEKGKDVELRCDPISGHTALYWYRQSLGQGLEFLIYFQGNSAPDKSGLPSDRFSAERTGGSVSTLTIQRTQQEDSAVYLCASSLTSASVDTQYFGPGTRLTVL.